This T cell receptor (beta chain) was found in a study of T cells in Graves' hyperthyroidism and ophthalmopathy. Findings of the study overall: A 13 V-J signature model discriminated ophthalmopathy versus stable hyperthyroidism.

The CDR3 spans 15 residues. Trimming shortened V by 4 bases and J by 9 bases, and 22 bases separated the two germline ends. Germline V lookup: CDR1 SNHLY, CDR2 FYNNEI. In regard to this clonotype: The antigen is not known.

TCR beta CDR3 region amplification was performed from RNA transcripts. HTBI primers were employed in a first-round RT-PCR of the TCR CDR3. TCRdb re-called the multiplex PCR reads with MiXCR, one entry per CDR3 protein. The data show some 510,000 distinct CDR3 sequences, 46% seen once. This receptor was obtained from a young woman with Graves' hyperthyroidism. Source material: peripheral blood or thyroid tissue (not recorded which). The chain links TRBV2 to TRBJ2-7; tentatively, D is TRBD1 or TRBD2 (5 bases each). This CDR3 reads CASSVGAGRDRGQYF. The CDR3 bases are TGTGCCAGCAGTGTTGGGGCAGGACGGGATCGAGGGCAGTACTTC.